What follows are 29 T cell receptor beta chains derived from one specimen sequenced in a study of shared clonotypes between healthy human individuals (dated by TCRdb to 2020 to 2022). CD8 naive samples consisted of CD45RO-negative cells that were positively selected for CCR7, yielding a CD45RA+CCR7+ population without TemRA cells. Library construction relied on the immunoSEQ multiplex PCR assay. TCRdb stores this immuneACCESS table with in-frame sequences only. Part of the clones is absent; in the studies checked, under half of the shortfall reflects unresolved V genes, and no reason is known for the rest. This sample lists about 650,000 clones; roughly 95% were detected once. In total, the top ten clones hold roughly 0.1% of the sample. Sequencing used naive CD8+ T cells sorted from blood. The cell subset or site tag for this specimen amounts to: CD45RA+CCR7+. Source of these receptors: a woman between 25 and 40 years old in good health.

The rearrangement uses TRBV7-9 and TRBJ2-5; D gene uncertain. The germline V and J ends were trimmed by 4 bases and 1 base, with 4 bases remaining between them. This CDR3 has 12 residues. Germline assignment: CDR1 SEHNR and CDR2 FQNEAQ (reference sequence). The CDR3 nucleotides are TGTGCCAGCAGCTCCAGCCAAGAGACCCAGTACTTC. Its translation: CASSSSQETQYF.

This clone was detected once. The chain recombines TRBV2 with TRBJ1-1, with D unclear. Per germline, CDR1 SNHLY and CDR2 FYNNEI. The V gene lost 8 bases and the J gene lost 1 base, with 8 bases spanning the gap. The CDR3 spans 12 residues. As DNA, the CDR3 is TGTGCCAGCCTAACAGAGAACACTGAAGCTTTCTTT. This codes for CASLTENTEAFF.

CDR3 DNA sequence: TGTGCCAGCAGCCAAGAATTGGGCCCATACGAGCAGTACTTC. It encodes CASSQELGPYEQYF. The chain couples TRBV4-2 to TRBJ2-7; D gene ambiguous. Looked up from germline, CDR1 is LGHNA and CDR2 is YNFKEQ. The ends were cut back, 0 bases at V and 4 bases at J, with 10 bases in the middle. CDR3 length: 14 amino acids.

This clone was found a few times. The rearrangement uses TRBV4-1 and TRBJ2-3; D remains ambiguous. The CDR3 covers 8 residues. Germline V gives CDR1 MGHRA, CDR2 YSYEKL. V was trimmed by 4 bases and J by 14 bases, leaving 4 bases between them. CDR3 in amino acids: CASSPGYF. CDR3 bases: TGCGCCAGCAGCCCCGGGTATTTT.

The V and J genes are TRBV7-9 and TRBJ2-7, with D hard to call. Per the germline V gene, CDR1 is SEHNR and CDR2 is FQNEAQ (reference sequence). The CDR3 is 15 amino acids. V was pared by 5 bases and J by 4 bases, with 18 bases between. CDR3: CASSKIATASYEQYF. CDR3 bases: TGTGCCAGCAGCAAAATAGCTACCGCTTCTTACGAGCAGTACTTC. Combining the CDR3 with reference TRBV7-9 and TRBJ2-7 gives the whole variable domain DTGVSQNPRHKITKRGQNVTFRCDPISEHNRLYWYRQTLGQGPEFLTYFQNEAQLEKSRLLSDRFSAERPKGSFSTLEIQRTEQGDSAMYLCASSKIATASYEQYFGPGTRLTVT.

V is TRBV11-2 and J is TRBJ2-5; 10 nucleotides line up with TRBD2. The DNA end lines up better with TRBJ2-7; the J call may be wrong. The CDR3 sequence is 14 residues long. From germline, CDR1 is SGHAT and CDR2 FQNNGV. CDR3 sequence reads: CASSLTSGKYEQYF. Written as DNA, the CDR3 is TGTGCCAGCAGCTTAACTAGCGGGAAGTACGAGCAGTACTTC.

V is TRBV9 and J is TRBJ2-5; D gene unclear. In germline, CDR1 is SGDLS, CDR2 YYNGEE. The CDR3 is 14 amino acids. V was cut by 0 bases and J by 2 bases, with 8 bases left in between. The CDR3 nucleotides read TGTGCCAGCAGCGTAGGGGTCGAGCAAGAGACCCAGTACTTC. This translates into CASSVGVEQETQYF.

This chain joins TRBV29-1 and TRBJ2-7, with D maybe TRBD2 (5 bases). Germline CDR1 and CDR2: SQVTM and ANQGSEA. The length of the CDR3 is 13 residues. V gave up 4 bases and J gave up 0 bases, with 10 bases separating them. In nucleotides, the CDR3 is TGCAGCGTTGGGGAGCGGAACTCCTACGAGCAGTACTTC. It is translated as CSVGERNSYEQYF.

The chain employs TRBV5-6 and TRBJ1-2; TRBD1 aligns across 10 bases. The CDR3 contains 15 residues. The trim removed 5 bases at V and 6 bases at J, leaving 10 bases unmatched. CDR1 is SGHDT and CDR2 is YYEEEE in the germline V gene. CDR3 nucleotide sequence: TGTGCCAGCAGTCAGATGGACAGGGGGGTGGATGGCTACACCTTC. It specifies CASSQMDRGVDGYTF.

V and J are TRBV13 and TRBJ1-1; no reliable D call. The V end was cut by 5 bases, the J end by 0 bases, with 10 bases between. Germline V gene lookup returns CDR1 PRHDT and CDR2 FYEKMQ (reference sequence). The CDR3 has 14 residues. The DNA of the CDR3 is TGTGCCAGCAGCCCCCTCCCCATGAACACTGAAGCTTTCTTT. This translates into CASSPLPMNTEAFF.

CDR3 in DNA: TGTGCCAGCAGCCTAAGCGGGGGGAAAGAGACCCAGTACTTC. Residues: CASSLSGGKETQYF. The rearrangement joins TRBV7-3 to TRBJ2-5, with 9 bases identical to TRBD2. The CDR3 consists of 14 residues. The V gene end was trimmed by 5 bases and the J gene end by 3 bases; junction bases not matched to a gene: 4. Germline V CDR1 and CDR2: SGHTA, FQGTGA.

With respect to this clone: Other DNA sequences in this sample translate to the same CDR3. The chain has TRBV19 and TRBJ2-7; D unclear. The CDR3 has 13 amino acids. Trimming took 1 base from V and 0 from J, leaving 4 bases between them. CDR1 LNHDA and CDR2 SQIVND come from the germline V gene (reference sequence). This CDR3 is CASSIGSSYEQYF. The CDR3 DNA sequence: TGTGCCAGTAGTATAGGGAGCTCCTACGAGCAGTACTTC. The whole variable domain, remainder taken from reference TRBV19 and TRBJ2-7, is DGGITQSPKYLFRKEGQNVTLSCEQNLNHDAMYWYRQDPGQGLRLIYYSQIVNDFQKGDIAEGYSVSREKKESFPLTVTSAQKNPTAFYLCASSIGSSYEQYFGPGTRLTVT.

V usage is TRBV6-5 and J usage is TRBJ1-2; maybe TRBD1 (5 bases). Germline assignment: CDR1 MNHEY and CDR2 SVGAGI. Trimming took off 5 bases at V and 6 bases at J, with 10 bases between the two ends. This CDR3 is 12 amino acids long. The CDR3 protein is CASSETGHGYTF. The CDR3 DNA sequence: TGTGCCAGCAGTGAAACAGGTCATGGCTACACCTTC.

V usage is TRBV27 and J usage is TRBJ2-5, with a tentative D call TRBD2 (6 bases). CDR3 size: 13 residues. CDR1 MNHEY and CDR2 SMNVEV come from the germline V gene (reference sequence). V dropped 8 bases and J dropped 4 bases, with 14 bases sitting between them. DNA of the CDR3: TGTGCCAGCGCGGGGATCCCGGGAGAGACCCAGTACTTC. Residues: CASAGIPGETQYF.

The chain couples TRBV14 to TRBJ2-5, with 10 bases identical to TRBD2. CDR1 is SGHDN and CDR2 is FVKESK in the germline V gene. CDR3 length: 17 amino acids. Trimming at V came to 0 bases and at J to 1 base, leaving 5 bases not matched to a gene. DNA for the CDR3: TGTGCCAGCAGCCAAGATCAACTAGCGGGACGCCAAGAGACCCAGTACTTC. Translated, it gives CASSQDQLAGRQETQYF.

The chain couples TRBV14 to TRBJ1-3, with a tentative D call TRBD1 (6 bases). Trimming took 2 bases from V and 0 from J, leaving 11 bases between them. The CDR3 sequence is 16 residues long. Germline-derived CDR1 and CDR2 are SGHDN and FVKESK. In nucleotides, the CDR3 is TGTGCCAGCAGCCAAAGAGGGGGGATCTCTGGAAACACCATATATTTT. Its protein product is CASSQRGGISGNTIYF.

The V and J genes are TRBV7-2 and TRBJ1-1; D perhaps matches TRBD1 (5 bases). CDR3 length: 15 residues. The germline gives CDR1 SGHTA, CDR2 FQGNSA. The ends were cut back, 1 base at V and 10 bases at J, with 19 bases in the middle. The CDR3 is CASSLGERRGAGAFF. The CDR3 nucleotides read TGTGCCAGCAGCTTAGGGGAGCGTAGGGGCGCGGGAGCTTTCTTT.

The chain joins TRBV29-1 to TRBJ2-1; 9 bases are a match to TRBD2. Germline V gene lookup returns CDR1 SQVTM and CDR2 ANQGSEA. J lost 9 bases, V lost 8 bases, and 5 bases had no gene match. The CDR3 is 11 amino acids. The CDR3 bases are TGCAGCCCCTTGCGGGGGGGTGAGCAGTTCTTC. Translated: CSPLRGGEQFF.

The chain links TRBV28 to TRBJ2-7; D gene unclear. V lost 3 bases to trimming and J lost 2 bases, with 5 bases between them. The CDR3 runs 12 residues. Per germline, CDR1 MDHEN and CDR2 SYDVKM. The DNA for the CDR3 is TGTGCCAGCAGTTTCTCTACCTACGAGCAGTACTTC. It encodes CASSFSTYEQYF.

The CDR3 reads CASSSLTFTEAFF. Written as DNA, the CDR3 is TGTGCCAGCAGCTCCCTAACTTTCACTGAAGCTTTCTTT. The chain links TRBV5-8 to TRBJ1-1, with unresolved D. Deletions cut 3 bases from V and 4 bases from J, with 10 bases between. From germline, CDR1 is SGHTS and CDR2 YDEGEE. The CDR3 has 13 amino acids.

The chain employs TRBV6-1 and TRBJ1-2; maybe TRBD1 (5 bases). This CDR3 is 14 amino acids long. The V end was cut by 3 bases, the J end by 4 bases, with 12 bases between. Germline loops: CDR1 MNHNS, CDR2 SASEGT. The CDR3 DNA follows: TGTGCCAGCAGTGAGGACCGGGGCGGCTATGGCTACACCTTC. Encoded protein: CASSEDRGGYGYTF.

This rearrangement joins TRBV28 to TRBJ1-5; D might be TRBD1 (5 bases). Germline CDR1 and CDR2: MDHEN and SYDVKM. Trimming removed 3 bases at V and 7 bases at J, with 7 bases between. This CDR3 is built from 12 residues. CDR3 region: CASSLDNQPQHF. CDR3 nucleotides: TGTGCCAGCAGTTTGGACAACCAGCCCCAGCATTTT.

The J gene is TRBJ2-1, the V gene TRBV28; TRBD1 is a possible D gene (6 bases). Trimming took off 4 bases at V and 0 bases at J, with 13 bases between the two ends. The CDR3 is 16 residues long. Germline CDR1 and CDR2: MDHEN and SYDVKM. The CDR3 nucleotides are TGTGCCAGCAGTTCCTACAGGGAAACCTCCTACAATGAGCAGTTCTTC. It yields the protein CASSSYRETSYNEQFF. Filled out from reference TRBV28 and TRBJ2-1, the complete variable domain reads DVKVTQSSRYLVKRTGEKVFLECVQDMDHENMFWYRQDPGLGLRLIYFSYDVKMKEKGDIPEGYSVSREKKERFSLILESASTNQTSMYLCASSSYRETSYNEQFFGPGTRLTVL.

This chain links TRBV7-3 with TRBJ2-1; 14 bases match TRBD2. Germline trimming cut 0 bases from V and 7 bases from J; bases unmatched to any gene: 5. The CDR3 has 17 amino acids. CDR1 and CDR2 (germline): SGHTA, FQGTGA. CDR3 coding DNA: TGTGCCAGCAGCTTAACGCGCGGGACTAGCGGGAGTAATGAGCAGTTCTTC. Translating it yields CASSLTRGTSGSNEQFF.

The chain is built from TRBV2 and TRBJ1-1; D might be TRBD1 (5 bases). Per the germline V gene, CDR1 is SNHLY and CDR2 is FYNNEI. This CDR3 region has 15 residues. Trimming pared 0 bases from V and 4 bases from J, leaving 12 bases between. The CDR3 DNA reads as TGTGCCAGCAGTGAAGCCTTTCGAAGGGGCACTGAAGCTTTCTTT. Translated, it gives CASSEAFRRGTEAFF.

This chain connects TRBV5-4 to TRBJ2-6; 7 bases are a match to TRBD1. The CDR3 is made up of 18 amino acids. The V segment lost 3 bases and the J segment 1 base; nucleotides outside the gene matches: 10. Looked up from germline, CDR1 is SGHNT and CDR2 is YYREEE (reference sequence). CDR3 DNA sequence: TGTGCCAGCAGCTCGATCGGGACAGATCTATCTGGGGCCAACGTCCTGACTTTC. It yields the protein CASSSIGTDLSGANVLTF.

The genes are TRBV19 and TRBJ2-2; 7 bases match TRBD1. Germline assignment: CDR1 LNHDA and CDR2 SQIVND (reference sequence). The V gene end was trimmed by 7 bases and the J gene end by 6 bases; junction bases not matched to a gene: 5. The length of the CDR3 is 13 residues. The CDR3 sequence: CASNPQGSGELFF. In nucleotides, the CDR3 is TGTGCCAGTAACCCACAGGGGTCCGGGGAGCTGTTTTTT. The entire variable domain, with the rest obtained from reference TRBV19 and TRBJ2-2, is as follows: DGGITQSPKYLFRKEGQNVTLSCEQNLNHDAMYWYRQDPGQGLRLIYYSQIVNDFQKGDIAEGYSVSREKKESFPLTVTSAQKNPTAFYLCASNPQGSGELFFGEGSRLTVL.

The chain has TRBV28 and TRBJ2-7, with 8 bases that match TRBD2. Per germline, CDR1 MDHEN and CDR2 SYDVKM. The CDR3 has 14 residues. V lost 5 bases, J lost 3 bases, and 6 bases stayed unmatched. In DNA, the CDR3 is TGTGCCAGCAGTCAAGCGGGAGCAGGCTACGAGCAGTACTTC. The encoded protein is CASSQAGAGYEQYF.

The CDR3 DNA reads TGTGCCACCAGCATACCCGGAGGTAACACCGGGGAGCTGTTTTTT. Translated: CATSIPGGNTGELFF. The J gene is TRBJ2-2, the V gene TRBV15, with D possibly matching TRBD2 (5 bases). The CDR3 sequence is 15 residues long. CDR1 LNHNV and CDR2 YYDKDF come from the germline V gene (reference sequence). V was pared by 4 bases and J by 2 bases, with 11 bases between.